This TCR beta chain was recovered during a study of radiation and T cells in renal cell carcinoma. Study conclusions and caveats: Dominant CDR3 motifs were more common in irradiated tumors than controls. Only small tumor regions of 0.8 to 1 g were sampled.

This clone was picked up a small number of times. What it binds is not known. The protocol was immunoSEQ multiplex PCR, while the TCRdb copy is restricted to in-frame clones and leaves out a portion. The sample holds approximately 9,300 clones; over 60% are singletons and the top ten take more than 12%. Treatment reported: treatment-naive control, cytoreductive nephrectomy. Control samples are tumors resected by cytoreductive nephrectomy without prior radiation. Clear cell pathology was present in this patient's renal cell carcinoma. The CDR3 length is 13 residues. The germline V gene has CDR1 SGHTA and CDR2 FQGNSA. V was clipped by 3 bases and J by 9 bases, with 12 bases between them.

The chain couples TRBV7-2 to TRBJ2-1, with D unclear. This specimen consisted of tumor tissue, obtained from a patient whose treatment was nephrectomy without radiotherapy. The sequence was collected from a man between 60 and 75 years old with renal cell carcinoma. The CDR3 DNA reads TGTGCCAGCAGCTTGCGCCAAAAGGTTGAGCAGTTCTTC. This translates into CASSLRQKVEQFF.